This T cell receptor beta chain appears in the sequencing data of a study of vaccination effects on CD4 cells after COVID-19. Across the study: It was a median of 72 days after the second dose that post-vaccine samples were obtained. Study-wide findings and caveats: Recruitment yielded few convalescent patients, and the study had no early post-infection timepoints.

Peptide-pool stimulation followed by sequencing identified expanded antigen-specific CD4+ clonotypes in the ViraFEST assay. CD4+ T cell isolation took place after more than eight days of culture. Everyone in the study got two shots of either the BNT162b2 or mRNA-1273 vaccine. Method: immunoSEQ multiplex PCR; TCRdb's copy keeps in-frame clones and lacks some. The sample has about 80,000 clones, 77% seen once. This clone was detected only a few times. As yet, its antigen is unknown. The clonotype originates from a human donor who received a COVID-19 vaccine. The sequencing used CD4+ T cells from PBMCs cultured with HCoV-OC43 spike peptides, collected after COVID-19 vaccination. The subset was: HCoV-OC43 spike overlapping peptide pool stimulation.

CDR3 sequence reads: CASRRANTGELFF. The CDR3 coding sequence is TGTGCCAGCAGGAGAGCGAACACCGGGGAGCTGTTTTTT. The V gene is TRBV25-1, the J gene TRBJ2-2; D gene ambiguous. The CDR3 runs to 13 residues. The germline CDR1 and CDR2 sequences are MGHDK and SYGVNS. V was clipped by 6 bases and J by 0 bases, with 5 bases between them.